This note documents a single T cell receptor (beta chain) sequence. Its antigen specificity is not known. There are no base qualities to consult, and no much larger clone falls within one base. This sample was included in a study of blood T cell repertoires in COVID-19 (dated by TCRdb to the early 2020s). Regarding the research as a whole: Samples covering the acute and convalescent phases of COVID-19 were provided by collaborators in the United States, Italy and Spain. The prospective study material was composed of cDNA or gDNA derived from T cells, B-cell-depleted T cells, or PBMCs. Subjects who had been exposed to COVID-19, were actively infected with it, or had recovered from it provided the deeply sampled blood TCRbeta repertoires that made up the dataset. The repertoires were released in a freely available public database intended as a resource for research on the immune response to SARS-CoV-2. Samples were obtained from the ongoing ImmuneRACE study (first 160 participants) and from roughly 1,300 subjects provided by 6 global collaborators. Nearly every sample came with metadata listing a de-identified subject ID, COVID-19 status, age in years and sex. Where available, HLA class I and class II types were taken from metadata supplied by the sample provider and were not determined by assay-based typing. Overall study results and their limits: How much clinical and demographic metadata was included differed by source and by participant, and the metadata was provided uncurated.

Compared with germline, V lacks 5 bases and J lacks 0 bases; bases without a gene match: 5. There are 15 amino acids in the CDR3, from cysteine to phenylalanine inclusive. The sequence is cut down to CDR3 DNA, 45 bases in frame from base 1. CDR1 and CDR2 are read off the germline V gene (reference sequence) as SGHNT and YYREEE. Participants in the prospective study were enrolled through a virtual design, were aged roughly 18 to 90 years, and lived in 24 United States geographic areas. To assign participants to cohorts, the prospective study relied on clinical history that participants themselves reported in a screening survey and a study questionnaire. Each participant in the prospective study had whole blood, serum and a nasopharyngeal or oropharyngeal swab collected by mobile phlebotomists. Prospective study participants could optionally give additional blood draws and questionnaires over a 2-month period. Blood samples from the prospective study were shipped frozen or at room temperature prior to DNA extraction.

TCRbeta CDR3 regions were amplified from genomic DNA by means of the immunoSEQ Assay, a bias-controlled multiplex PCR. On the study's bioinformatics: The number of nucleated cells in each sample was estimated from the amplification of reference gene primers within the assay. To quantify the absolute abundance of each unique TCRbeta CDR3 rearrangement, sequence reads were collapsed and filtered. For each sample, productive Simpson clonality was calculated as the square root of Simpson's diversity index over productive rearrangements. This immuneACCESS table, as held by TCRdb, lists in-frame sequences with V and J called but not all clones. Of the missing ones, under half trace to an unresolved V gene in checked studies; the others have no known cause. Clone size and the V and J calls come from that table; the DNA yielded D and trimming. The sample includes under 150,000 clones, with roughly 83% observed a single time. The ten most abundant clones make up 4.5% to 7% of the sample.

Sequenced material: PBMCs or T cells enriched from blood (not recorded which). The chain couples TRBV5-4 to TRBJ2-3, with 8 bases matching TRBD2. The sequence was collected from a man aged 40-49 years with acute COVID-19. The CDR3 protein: CASRLAGPSTDTQYF. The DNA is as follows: TGTGCCAGCAGGTTAGCGGGGCCTAGCACAGATACGCAGTATTTT.